These 10 T cell receptor beta chains share one sample of origin, sequenced in a study of T-cell reconstitution after alpha-beta-depleted transplantation in children. Unique molecular identifiers were built into the TCRbeta library. TCRdb ran MiXCR on the PCR reads and lists one entry per CDR3 protein. The data hold about 130,000 distinct CDR3 sequences, with about 9.5% observed a single time. The source material was PBMCs, mostly from graft donor cells, sampled 180 days after TCRalphabeta/CD19-depleted stem cell transplant. These receptors came from a girl under three years old who had a stem cell transplant for combined immunodeficiency, so the T cells may come from the graft donor.

The chain is built from TRBV20-1 and TRBJ2-3; a possible D gene is TRBD2 (6 bases). There are 20 residues in the CDR3. The V end lost 1 base, the J end lost 0 bases, and 26 bases lay between the germline ends. Germline CDR1 DFQATT, CDR2 SNEGSKA (reference sequence). The CDR3 is CSARGAGTAGGVASTDTQYF. The CDR3 DNA reads TGCAGTGCTAGAGGGGCGGGCACCGCAGGCGGGGTCGCTAGCACAGATACGCAGTATTTT.

In nucleotides, the CDR3 is TGTGCCAGCAGTTCTTGGGGCGGGGGTTGGACTGAAGCTTTCTTT. Translation gives CASSSWGGGWTEAFF. The V call is TRBV27, the J call TRBJ1-1; TRBD1 is a possible D gene (5 bases). Germline-derived CDR1 and CDR2 are MNHEY and SMNVEV (reference sequence). V dropped 4 bases and J dropped 5 bases, with 17 bases sitting between them. There are 15 residues in the CDR3.

This clonotype has just one count. The V call is TRBV20-1, the J call TRBJ1-2; D is possibly TRBD1 (5 bases). Germline V gene data show CDR1 as DFQATT and CDR2 as SNEGSKA (reference sequence). The V and J ends lost 2 bases and 8 bases respectively, with 18 bases between them. The CDR3 runs to 14 residues. CDR3 sequence reads: CSARPRGTPAGYTF. DNA for the CDR3: TGCAGTGCTAGACCTCGGGGGACCCCGGCAGGCTACACCTTC.

This clonotype was picked up many times. The rearrangement joins TRBV5-1 to TRBJ2-5; D unclear. V lost 0 bases to trimming and J lost 5 bases, with 11 bases between them. Germline CDR1 and CDR2: SGHRS and YFSETQ. CDR3 length: 14 amino acids. This CDR3 reads CASSLEGLGETQYF. Here the CDR3 DNA reads TGCGCCAGCAGCTTGGAAGGCCTGGGGGAGACCCAGTACTTC.

This clonotype was found a few times. The chain combines TRBV12-3 or TRBV12-4 with TRBJ2-3; 9 nucleotides line up with TRBD2. The trim removed 6 bases at V and 5 bases at J, leaving 9 bases unmatched. The CDR3 runs to 15 residues. The CDR3 nucleotides read TGTGCCAGCAGCTTCGGCGGGGGGGCAAAAGATACGCAGTATTTT. Its translation: CASSFGGGAKDTQYF.

This clonotype has a handful of counts. The genes are TRBV10-3 and TRBJ1-5, with 10 bases matching TRBD1. The ends lost 5 bases at V and 7 bases at J; junction bases unmatched: 5. There are 14 residues in the CDR3. CDR1 is ENHRY, CDR2 SYGVKD, per germline. CDR3: CAISSDRGRQPQHF. DNA for the CDR3: TGTGCCATCAGTTCTGACAGGGGGCGACAGCCCCAGCATTTT.

The sample holds a few counts of this clonotype. The V call is TRBV7-9, the J call TRBJ2-7, with D possibly TRBD1 on 6 matching bases. Germline V lookup: CDR1 SEHNR, CDR2 FQNEAQ (reference sequence). The CDR3 has 16 amino acids. V lost 5 bases to trimming and J lost 0 bases, with 17 bases between them. The CDR3 DNA sequence: TGTGCCAGCAGCCTCAGGGGCACAGGCGACTCCTACGAGCAGTACTTC. Protein sequence: CASSLRGTGDSYEQYF.

The chain carries TRBV5-1 and TRBJ1-3; D is possibly TRBD1 (5 bases). The length of the CDR3 is 16 residues. Germline V gene sequence: CDR1 SGHRS, CDR2 YFSETQ. Trimming cost V 5 bases and J 2 bases, with 17 bases left between them. The CDR3 here is CASSLDGTSAGNTIYF. The CDR3 DNA sequence: TGCGCCAGCAGTCTAGACGGGACCTCGGCTGGAAACACCATATATTTT.

The chain has TRBV5-1 and TRBJ2-2, with unresolved D. Between the trimmed V and J ends, which lost 4 bases and 1 base, there was a span of 11 bases. Germline CDR1 and CDR2: SGHRS and YFSETQ. This CDR3 region has 15 residues. CDR3 sequence: CASSAPPQNTGELFF. DNA for the CDR3: TGCGCCAGCAGCGCTCCCCCTCAGAACACCGGGGAGCTGTTTTTT. The full variable domain, rest sourced from reference TRBV5-1 and TRBJ2-2, is KAGVTQTPRYLIKTRGQQVTLSCSPISGHRSVSWYQQTPGQGLQFLFEYFSETQRNKGNFPGRFSGRQFSNSRSEMNVSTLELGDSALYLCASSAPPQNTGELFFGEGSRLTVL.

As for this clonotype: The conserved phenylalanine or tryptophan is not found at the CDR3 terminus, so this likely reflects a read error. The chain carries TRBV15 and TRBJ2-1; possibly TRBD1 for D (6 bases). There are 14 residues in the CDR3. CDR1 and CDR2 from the germline V gene are LNHNV and YYDKDF (reference sequence). V lost 11 bases and J lost 4, with 18 bases in between. The CDR3: CAVAGERGYNEQFL. The CDR3 nucleotides are TGTGCCGTGGCAGGGGAACGGGGTTACAATGAGCAGTTCTTG.